These 5 T cell receptor beta chains came from one sample sequenced in a study of Graves' ophthalmopathy and Graves' hyperthyroidism. Amplification of the TCR beta CDR3 regions used RNA transcripts (as template). RT-PCR in the first round used HTBI primers; a second-round multiplex PCR followed. TCRdb recomputed calls from the multiplex PCR reads with MiXCR, one row per CDR3 protein. The table has 650,000 to 900,000 distinct CDR3 sequences, 40% seen once. Sequencing was performed on peripheral blood. The receptor source for this set is an adult man with Graves' ophthalmopathy.

The rearrangement links TRBV12-3 or TRBV12-4 to TRBJ1-4; D possibly corresponds to TRBD1 (5 bases). Trimming cost V 6 bases and J 9 bases, with 14 bases left between them. The CDR3 is 13 amino acids. The CDR3: CASSQGGAKKLFF. The CDR3 region has the DNA TGTGCCAGCAGCCAGGGCGGCGCAAAAAAACTGTTTTTT.

V gene TRBV5-1 combines with J gene TRBJ2-7, with D perhaps given as TRBD1 or TRBD2 (6 bases each). Germline V gives CDR1 SGHRS, CDR2 YFSETQ. Trimming pared 0 bases from V and 2 bases from J, leaving 12 bases between. The length of the CDR3 is 15 residues. The CDR3 spells CASSLVQGGPYEQYF. The CDR3 region has the DNA TGCGCCAGCAGCTTGGTGCAAGGGGGGCCCTACGAGCAGTACTTC.

CDR3 sequence: CASSEGRASGELFF. The CDR3 DNA reads TGTGCCAGTAGTGAGGGCCGAGCGTCCGGGGAGCTGTTTTTT. The chain combines TRBV19 with TRBJ2-2, with a weak D call TRBD2 (5 bases). CDR1 is LNHDA, CDR2 SQIVND, per germline (reference sequence). Trimming took 5 bases from V and 6 from J, leaving 13 bases between them. This CDR3 region has 14 residues.

This clonotype was found once. This rearrangement joins TRBV2 to TRBJ1-4, with a tentative D call TRBD1 (5 bases). Germline V lookup: CDR1 SNHLY, CDR2 FYNNEI. V shed 11 bases and J shed 8 bases, with 21 bases lying between them. CDR3 size: 14 residues. The CDR3 bases are TGTGCCCCCATAGGGGTCAGGATTGGGGAAAAACTGTTTTTT. Amino acid sequence: CAPIGVRIGEKLFF.

In its sample, this clonotype was seen many times. The chain is built from TRBV9 and TRBJ1-3, with D hard to call. The CDR3 loop spans 16 amino acids. Germline values: CDR1 SGDLS, CDR2 YYNGEE. V was cut by 4 bases and J by 2 bases, with 16 bases left in between. The CDR3 sequence is CASSQPRGSTGNTIYF. The CDR3 DNA follows: TGTGCCAGCAGCCAACCACGCGGATCCACTGGAAACACCATATATTTT.